The present T cell receptor (beta chain) was sequenced within a study of shared clonotypes between healthy human individuals. Study-level findings and limits: Few donors restricted represented genetic and exposure-history diversity. Despite large depth, rarefaction showed incomplete sorted-subset sequencing. The study found lower generation probabilities in non-shared clonotypes than in those shared by all four donors. What naive subsets generally showed was a larger estimated richness than memory subsets showed.

Sequenced by immunoSEQ multiplex PCR; TCRdb stores in-frame clones only, minus some. Of approximately 2,200,000 clones listed, about 92% are singletons. In regard to this clone: As yet, its antigen is unknown.

The naive CD8 subset, CD45RO-negative cells positively selected for CCR7, excluded terminally differentiated effector memory CD45RA+ cells. The sequenced sample was naive CD8+ T cells from PBMCs. This TCR was sampled from a man younger than 35 in good health. Some clones in this sample may be carry-over from other donors' samples.

The CDR3 DNA sequence: TGTGCCAGCAGTTTAAACGCAGGGACACGCGAGACCCAGTACTTC. Amino acids: CASSLNAGTRETQYF. This chain uses TRBV28 with TRBJ2-5; TRBD1 is a possible D gene (6 bases). Per germline, CDR1 MDHEN and CDR2 SYDVKM. This CDR3 is 15 amino acids long. V lost 2 bases to trimming and J lost 5 bases, with 15 bases between them.